This entry lists 25 T cell receptor beta chains sequenced from one sample in a study of human T cells and chemical hapten exposure. TCRdb analysed the RACE reads with MiXCR anew, one entry per CDR3 protein. The sample shows some 400,000 distinct CDR3 sequences, more than 4.5% of them seen only once. Time point meaning: patch test 1, 2 weeks after DPC sensitization. Treatment defined: therapeutic diphenylcyclopropenone sensitization with weekly scalp DPC. The sample in question was whole blood, obtained in connection with sensitization to the hapten diphenylcyclopropenone (DPC). These receptors all come from a woman in her forties or fifties with alopecia areata. Some clones in this sample may be carry-over from other donors' samples.

This clonotype has ten or more counts. J is TRBJ2-3 and V is TRBV12-3 or TRBV12-4; tentatively, D is TRBD2 (6 bases). Trimming took 8 bases from V and 3 from J, leaving 15 bases between them. The CDR3 spans 14 residues. The CDR3 here is CASPKGTGTDTQYF. CDR3 coding DNA: TGTGCCAGCCCTAAGGGGACTGGAACAGATACGCAGTATTTT.

The chain combines TRBV7-2 with TRBJ2-5; D is perhaps TRBD1 (5 bases). Germline V lookup: CDR1 SGHTA, CDR2 FQGNSA. V was shortened by 1 base and J by 5 bases, with 11 bases between the two germline ends. The CDR3 has 14 residues. The DNA of the CDR3 is TGTGCCAGCAGCTTAGGTCAGGGCCCGGAGACCCAGTACTTC. It is translated as CASSLGQGPETQYF. Based on the CDR3 plus reference TRBV7-2 and TRBJ2-5, the full variable domain is GAGVSQSPSNKVTEKGKDVELRCDPISGHTALYWYRQSLGQGLEFLIYFQGNSAPDKSGLPSDRFSAERTGGSVSTLTIQRTQQEDSAVYLCASSLGQGPETQYFGPGTRLLVL.

V is TRBV7-2 and J is TRBJ1-6; the D is unclear. The CDR3 contains 13 residues. The V and J ends lost 3 bases and 7 bases respectively, with 7 bases between them. Germline V gene data show CDR1 as SGHTA and CDR2 as FQGNSA. The CDR3 protein is CASSFFSNSPLHF. The CDR3 DNA follows: TGTGCCAGCAGCTTTTTCAGCAATTCACCCCTCCACTTT.

This clonotype occurred many times. V usage is TRBV5-6 and J usage is TRBJ2-7, with D tentatively TRBD2 (5 bases). The germline V gene encodes CDR1 SGHDT and CDR2 YYEEEE. Trimming took 3 bases from V and 3 from J, leaving 13 bases between them. The CDR3 extends over 14 amino acids. CDR3 loop: CASSYGRGDYEQYF. CDR3 bases: TGTGCCAGCAGCTACGGACGGGGAGACTACGAGCAGTACTTC.

This clonotype was seen ten or more times. The chain uses TRBV10-2 and TRBJ1-2; D is uncertain. The CDR3 has 16 residues. Germline-derived CDR1 and CDR2 are WSHSY and SAAADI. V shed 2 bases and J shed 5 bases, with 18 bases lying between them. CDR3 coding DNA: TGCGCCAGCAGTGAGCGAGAGGGCAGGCTGAGATATGGCTACACCTTC. It encodes CASSEREGRLRYGYTF.

This clonotype was observed many times. The J gene is TRBJ2-7, the V gene TRBV5-1; TRBD2 matches 11 bases. Germline V gene lookup returns CDR1 SGHRS and CDR2 YFSETQ. With 3 bases clipped from V and 2 bases from J, the junction kept 4 bases outside the gene matches. The CDR3 sequence is 15 residues long. The CDR3 loop reads CASSSGTSGAYEQYF. The CDR3 DNA sequence: TGCGCCAGCAGCTCCGGGACTAGCGGAGCCTACGAGCAGTACTTC.

This clonotype was observed a handful of times. The chain links TRBV7-9 to TRBJ2-3; 7 bases agree with TRBD1. The ends lost 1 base at V and 0 bases at J; junction bases unmatched: 10. The germline V gene has CDR1 SEHNR and CDR2 FQNEAQ (reference sequence). This CDR3 is 18 amino acids long. CDR3: CASSLGLFGQESTDTQYF. The CDR3 DNA sequence: TGTGCCAGCAGCTTAGGCTTGTTTGGACAGGAGAGCACAGATACGCAGTATTTT.

This clonotype was observed a few times. The chain carries TRBV15 and TRBJ1-5; D is undetermined. The CDR3 is 12 amino acids. The V and J ends lost 2 bases and 6 bases respectively, with 5 bases between them. The germline V gene has CDR1 LNHNV and CDR2 YYDKDF (reference sequence). CDR3 sequence reads: CATSRFGQPQHF. The CDR3 bases are TGTGCCACCAGCAGATTTGGTCAGCCCCAGCATTTT. The entire variable domain, with the rest obtained from reference TRBV15 and TRBJ1-5, is as follows: DAMVIQNPRYQVTQFGKPVTLSCSQTLNHNVMYWYQQKSSQAPKLLFHYYDKDFNNEADTPDNFQSRRPNTSFCFLDIRSPGLGDTAMYLCATSRFGQPQHFGDGTRLSIL.

This clonotype was found many times. The V call is TRBV20-1, the J call TRBJ2-1, with D possibly matching TRBD1 (6 bases). Germline V lookup: CDR1 DFQATT, CDR2 SNEGSKA (reference sequence). The V gene lost 7 bases and the J gene lost 7 bases, with 14 bases spanning the gap. The CDR3 loop spans 12 amino acids. Here the CDR3 reads CSGLRQVNEQFF. The CDR3 DNA reads as TGCAGTGGACTCCGACAGGTAAATGAGCAGTTCTTC.

This clonotype has a count of ten or more. The chain employs TRBV5-5 and TRBJ1-5; perhaps TRBD1 as D (6 bases). The CDR3 length is 16 residues. CDR1 and CDR2 (germline): SGHKS, YYEKEE (reference sequence). V dropped 0 bases and J dropped 3 bases, with 13 bases sitting between them. The CDR3 reads CASSLETTGANQPQHF. CDR3 bases: TGTGCCAGCAGCTTGGAGACGACGGGGGCCAATCAGCCCCAGCATTTT.

Here the CDR3 reads CSARVLTGNTIYF. The CDR3 DNA reads TGCAGTGCTAGAGTTCTGACGGGAAACACCATATATTTT. The chain employs TRBV20-1 and TRBJ1-3; D not resolved. The CDR3 has 13 residues. Trimming removed 1 base from V and 4 bases from J, with 8 bases in between. Germline CDR1 DFQATT, CDR2 SNEGSKA (reference sequence).

This clonotype has ten or more counts. The chain is built from TRBV5-6 and TRBJ1-1; D is ambiguous. This CDR3 comprises 16 residues. Trimming took 7 bases from V and 0 from J, leaving 19 bases between them. Per the germline V gene, CDR1 is SGHDT and CDR2 is YYEEEE. The CDR3: CASRSLRRNVNTEAFF. The CDR3 DNA reads TGTGCCAGCCGGTCCCTCAGGAGAAATGTGAACACTGAAGCTTTCTTT.

This clonotype was seen a few times. The V and J genes are TRBV6-5 and TRBJ2-7; TRBD1 matches 8 bases. Germline CDR1 reads MNHEY; CDR2 reads SVGAGI. Trimming at V came to 0 bases and at J to 6 bases, leaving 7 bases not matched to a gene. The length of the CDR3 is 15 residues. The CDR3 sequence is CASSYSRDRSSEQYF. Written as DNA, the CDR3 is TGTGCCAGCAGTTACTCCCGGGACAGGTCGAGCGAGCAGTACTTC.

This chain uses TRBV29-1 with TRBJ2-3; D possibly corresponds to TRBD2 (5 bases). The CDR3 sequence is 15 residues long. The V and J ends lost 2 bases and 0 bases respectively, with 12 bases between them. Per the germline V gene, CDR1 is SQVTM and CDR2 is ANQGSEA. As DNA, the CDR3 is TGCAGCGTTGAAATAGGGCGGGCTAGCACAGATACGCAGTATTTT. This translates into CSVEIGRASTDTQYF.

There are many counts of this clonotype. V usage is TRBV10-3 and J usage is TRBJ2-6, with TRBD2 as a possible D gene (5 bases). V lost 3 bases and J 4 bases, leaving 10 bases between the germline ends. The CDR3 runs to 15 residues. Germline CDR1 reads ENHRY; CDR2 reads SYGVKD. CDR3 loop: CAISDVSAGANVLTF. The CDR3 DNA sequence: TGTGCCATCAGTGATGTTAGCGCGGGGGCCAACGTCCTGACTTTC.

This clonotype was seen at least ten times. CDR3 sequence reads: CASSPDRQWEQYF. The CDR3 nucleotides read TGCGCCAGCAGCCCGGACAGACAATGGGAGCAGTACTTC. V and J are TRBV4-3 and TRBJ2-7; tentatively, D is TRBD1 (6 bases). V dropped 4 bases and J dropped 7 bases, with 14 bases sitting between them. The CDR3 spans 13 residues. The germline V gene has CDR1 LGHNA and CDR2 YSLEER.

Many counts were recorded for this clonotype. Written as DNA, the CDR3 is TGCAGCGTTGAAGCGTGGAGCTCCTACAATGAGCAGTTCTTC. Translation gives CSVEAWSSYNEQFF. The genes are TRBV29-1 and TRBJ2-1; D not resolved. Trimming took off 1 base at V and 0 bases at J, with 7 bases between the two ends. The V gene's germline CDR1 is SQVTM and CDR2 ANQGSEA. CDR3 length: 14 residues.

This clonotype was observed many times. This rearrangement joins TRBV7-9 to TRBJ2-6, with D maybe TRBD1 (5 bases). CDR1 and CDR2 from the germline V gene are SEHNR and FQNEAQ (reference sequence). This CDR3 has 16 residues. V lost 4 bases to trimming and J lost 4 bases, with 14 bases between them. DNA for the CDR3: TGTGCCAGCAGCTCCCTAAGTGGGGCGGGGGCCAACGTCCTGACTTTC. Translated, it gives CASSSLSGAGANVLTF.

Ten or more counts support this clonotype. The chain recombines TRBV10-3 with TRBJ2-5, with 10 nucleotides matching TRBD2. The germline V gene encodes CDR1 ENHRY and CDR2 SYGVKD. The ends lost 5 bases at V and 4 bases at J; junction bases unmatched: 7. This CDR3 has 15 amino acids. CDR3 in amino acids: CAISPSGGAGETQYF. The CDR3 DNA follows: TGTGCCATCAGTCCCAGCGGGGGGGCCGGAGAGACCCAGTACTTC.

The chain is built from TRBV7-2 and TRBJ1-6; TRBD1 might be the D (5 bases). V was cut by 7 bases and J by 6 bases, with 16 bases left in between. This CDR3 comprises 15 residues. The germline gives CDR1 SGHTA, CDR2 FQGNSA. The CDR3 region has the DNA TGTGCCAGCACCCTCGAGGGGCTAGGTAATTCACCCCTCCACTTT. Amino acids: CASTLEGLGNSPLHF.

This clonotype was detected many times. The chain employs TRBV24-1 and TRBJ1-5; a weak D match, TRBD1 (5 bases). Germline V gene sequence: CDR1 KGHDR, CDR2 SFDVKD. The length of the CDR3 is 12 residues. V was shortened by 9 bases and J by 2 bases, with 7 bases between the two germline ends. CDR3 amino acids: CATATGNQPQHF. The CDR3 nucleotides are TGTGCCACCGCGACAGGCAATCAGCCCCAGCATTTT.

This clonotype was counted many times. The chain couples TRBV29-1 to TRBJ2-3; D may be TRBD1 (6 bases). Germline lookup yields CDR1 SQVTM and CDR2 ANQGSEA. The CDR3 covers 11 residues. V lost 5 bases, J lost 6 bases, and 9 bases lay in between. CDR3 loop: CSVSGVDTQYF. The CDR3 DNA sequence: TGCAGCGTTTCAGGGGTGGATACGCAGTATTTT.

J is TRBJ2-5 and V is TRBV29-1; possibly TRBD2 for D (5 bases). The CDR3 runs 13 residues. Germline values: CDR1 SQVTM, CDR2 ANQGSEA. The V end was cut by 0 bases, the J end by 3 bases, with 8 bases between. The CDR3 DNA sequence: TGCAGCGTTGAAGATGGGAGAGAAGAGACCCAGTACTTC. Protein sequence: CSVEDGREETQYF.

This clonotype came up many times. The V call is TRBV5-1, the J call TRBJ2-3; tentatively, D is TRBD2 (5 bases). This CDR3 comprises 13 residues. V lost 1 base, J lost 6 bases, and 9 bases lay in between. Germline loops: CDR1 SGHRS, CDR2 YFSETQ. Written as DNA, the CDR3 is TGCGCCAGCAGCTTGTTTAGCGACGATACGCAGTATTTT. Translated: CASSLFSDDTQYF.

This clonotype was seen many times. The chain joins TRBV12-3 or TRBV12-4 to TRBJ1-2; D uncertain. V was clipped by 1 base and J by 0 bases, with 12 bases between them. The CDR3 consists of 16 residues. CDR3 loop: CASSLGVVGANYGYTF. CDR3 coding DNA: TGTGCCAGCAGTTTAGGGGTGGTGGGAGCTAACTATGGCTACACCTTC.